This T cell receptor beta chain was profiled in a study of CD8 T cells in Susac syndrome. Sequencing of TCR beta was undertaken in CD8+ and CD4+ T cells derived from blood. RNA amounts of 0.5 to 1 ug underwent reverse transcription with random hexamers. immunoSEQ multiplex PCR amplified TCR beta CDR3 across 54 Vbeta, 13 Jbeta. One entry per CDR3 protein results from TCRdb running MiXCR on the immunoSEQ multiplex PCR reads. Found here are some 60,000 distinct CDR3 sequences, just over 90% of them singletons; the top ten hold roughly 0.2%. The CDR3 extends over 16 amino acids. V trimming: 3 bases; J trimming: 3 bases; junction bases outside the gene matches: 9. Per the germline V gene, CDR1 is LGHNT and CDR2 is FRNRAP.

This chain joins TRBV12-5 and TRBJ2-3; the match to TRBD1 covers 7 bases. The source is a human donor in good health. Sequencing used CD8+ T cells from PBMCs. The CDR3 loop is CASGFQPGQETDTQYF. CDR3 nucleotide sequence: TGTGCTAGTGGTTTCCAACCAGGACAGGAGACAGATACGCAGTATTTT.